This T cell receptor (beta chain) was documented in a study of glioma-infiltrating T cells after dendritic cell vaccination (dated by TCRdb to 2016 to 2017). In terms of the full investigation: Of the approximately 15 glioblastoma patients in the cohort, all drawn from Phase I and II dendritic cell vaccination trials, 9 were newly diagnosed and 6 had recurrent disease. Between the early 2000s and the early 2010s, the patients were given dendritic cell vaccination pulsed with autologous tumor lysate. The vaccine was prepared from monocyte-derived dendritic cells that were cultured for roughly seven days with IL-4 and GM-CSF and then pulsed overnight with autologous tumor lysate. Three intradermal dendritic cell vaccine injections were administered to patients at biweekly intervals in the arm below the axilla. In glioblastoma patients vaccinated with dendritic cells, deep sequencing of TCR beta CDR3 regions served to measure the amount of tumor-infiltrating lymphocytes and to compare repertoires between tumor and blood. TCR sequencing metrics, including TIL content and tumor-blood repertoire overlap, were correlated with survival after dendritic cell vaccination.

Patients were selected on the basis of adequate residual fresh-frozen tumor tissue and more than two years of available survival data. Molecular status otherwise varied across the glioblastoma patients, but none of them carried an isocitrate dehydrogenase mutation. PBMC collection took place before vaccination, two weeks after the third vaccination, and at tumor progression if progression occurred. Genomic DNA was extracted with the Qiagen DNeasy Blood extraction Kit. Regarding this clone: Its antigen is unknown. No clone much larger than this one lies a single base away; base qualities are absent.

TCRB CDR3 regions were amplified from about 2 ug genomic DNA, or all available DNA if less, using the immunoSEQ assay. For multiplex PCR, 60 forward primers for TCR V beta segments and 13 reverse primers for J beta segments were used. To estimate reads per starting template, synthetic control templates were spiked into each sample at limiting dilution. Reads of 87 bp were generated by sequencing on the Illumina HiSeq System. For the original study's pipeline: PCR and sequencing errors were removed by a nearest neighbor algorithm that merged closely related sequences. TCR overlap was measured as the percentage of unique tumor TCR beta sequences also present in the same patient's peripheral blood. The source is immuneACCESS, and TCRdb retained only in-frame sequences with V and J called. Part of the clones is not carried over; for the studies checked, unresolved V genes explain less than half of this, and the remainder is unexplained. Clonal size and the V and J genes are those of that table, whereas D and trimming came from the DNA. Within this sample are about 87,000 clones, with roughly 90% of them counted one time only. The ten largest clones take up roughly 3.2% of the sample.

V loses 5 bases of germline sequence and J loses 7 bases, and the interval between the two ends is 20 bases. The germline V gene yields MRHNA for CDR1 and SNTAGT for CDR2. The CDR3 spans 15 residues, from the cysteine through the phenylalanine. The kept DNA is CDR3 alone, 45 bases in frame from the first base. Beyond this particular receptor, the publication reports: TCR clonality showed no direct relationship with survival, which suggests that a diverse polyclonal response may matter. The response model built on TCR overlap across three groups was characterized as speculative, with prospective validation still needed. Longer time to progression and overall survival after dendritic cell vaccination were predicted by higher estimated pretreatment TIL content. The cohort was small and heterogeneous, and full blood and tumor sets were available for few patients, with initial-recurrent tumor pairs available for even fewer patients.

This sequence uses TRBV6-4 and TRBJ1-2; matching of 6 bases hints at TRBD1 as the D gene. The receptor was derived from a human donor with glioblastoma. The material sequenced was blood, taken before dendritic cell vaccination. The CDR3 protein sequence reads: CASSLVWGPDAGYTF. The bases are TGTGCCAGCAGTCTGGTTTGGGGGCCCGATGCTGGCTACACCTTC.